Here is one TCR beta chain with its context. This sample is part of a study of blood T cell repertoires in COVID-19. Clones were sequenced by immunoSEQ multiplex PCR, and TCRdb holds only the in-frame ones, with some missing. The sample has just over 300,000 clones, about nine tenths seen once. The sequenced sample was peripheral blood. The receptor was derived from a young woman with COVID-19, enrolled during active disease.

CDR3 sequence reads: CASSADWDRPKEETQYF. CDR3 in DNA: TGTGCCAGCAGTGCCGATTGGGACAGGCCCAAGGAGGAGACCCAGTACTTC. The rearrangement joins TRBV2 to TRBJ2-5; the match to TRBD1 covers 8 bases. The CDR3 extends over 17 amino acids. Germline lookup yields CDR1 SNHLY and CDR2 FYNNEI. V gave up 4 bases and J gave up 5 bases; unmatched junction bases: 15. Full variable domain (rest looked up from reference TRBV2 and TRBJ2-5): EPEVTQTPSHQVTQMGQEVILRCVPISNHLYFYWYRQILGQKVEFLVSFYNNEISEKSEIFDDQFSVERPDGSNFTLKIRSTKLEDSAMYFCASSADWDRPKEETQYFGPGTRLLVL.